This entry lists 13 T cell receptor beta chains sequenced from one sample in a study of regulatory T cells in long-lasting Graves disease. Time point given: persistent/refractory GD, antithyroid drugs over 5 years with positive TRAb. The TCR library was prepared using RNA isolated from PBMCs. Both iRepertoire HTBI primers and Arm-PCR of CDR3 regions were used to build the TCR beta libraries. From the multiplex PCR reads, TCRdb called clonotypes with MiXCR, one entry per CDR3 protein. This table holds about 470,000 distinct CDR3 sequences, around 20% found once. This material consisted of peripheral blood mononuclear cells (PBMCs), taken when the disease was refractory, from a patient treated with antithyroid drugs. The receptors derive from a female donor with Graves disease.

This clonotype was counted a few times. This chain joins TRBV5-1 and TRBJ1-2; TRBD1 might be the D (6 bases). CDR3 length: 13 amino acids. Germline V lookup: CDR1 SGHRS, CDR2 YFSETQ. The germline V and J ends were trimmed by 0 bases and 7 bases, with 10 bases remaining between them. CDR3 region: CASSLETGSGYTF. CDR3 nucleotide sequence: TGCGCCAGCAGCTTGGAAACAGGGTCTGGCTACACCTTC.

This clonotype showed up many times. The CDR3 loop reads CASRPEEWSSYNSPLHF. The CDR3, as DNA: TGTGCCAGCAGGCCCGAGGAATGGAGCTCCTATAATTCACCCCTCCACTTT. This rearrangement joins TRBV28 to TRBJ1-6; no firm D call. This CDR3 is built from 17 residues. Looked up from germline, CDR1 is MDHEN and CDR2 is SYDVKM. Trimming took off 6 bases at V and 0 bases at J, with 15 bases between the two ends.

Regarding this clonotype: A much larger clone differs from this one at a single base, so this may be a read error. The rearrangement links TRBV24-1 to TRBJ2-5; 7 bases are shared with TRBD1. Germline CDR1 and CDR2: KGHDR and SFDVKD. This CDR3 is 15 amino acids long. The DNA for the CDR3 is TGTGCCACCGGTGATCCCCGGGACAGCCAAGAGACCCAGTACTTC. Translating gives CATGDPRDSQETQYF.

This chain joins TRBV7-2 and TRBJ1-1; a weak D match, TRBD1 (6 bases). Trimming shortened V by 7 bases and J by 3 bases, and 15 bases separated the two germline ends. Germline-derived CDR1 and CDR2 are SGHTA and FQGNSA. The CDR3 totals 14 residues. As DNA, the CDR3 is TGTGCCAGCACGCCCGGGGGCATGGACACTGAAGCTTTCTTT. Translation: CASTPGGMDTEAFF.

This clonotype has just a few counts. The CDR3 nucleotides read TGTGCCAGCAGTGAGTACCAGAAGAGGGGTGAGACCCAGTACTTC. This sequence encodes CASSEYQKRGETQYF. V gene TRBV2 combines with J gene TRBJ2-5; D tentatively fits TRBD1 or TRBD2 (5 bases each). This CDR3 region has 15 residues. Trimming pared 3 bases from V and 5 bases from J, leaving 16 bases between. Germline-derived CDR1 and CDR2 are SNHLY and FYNNEI.

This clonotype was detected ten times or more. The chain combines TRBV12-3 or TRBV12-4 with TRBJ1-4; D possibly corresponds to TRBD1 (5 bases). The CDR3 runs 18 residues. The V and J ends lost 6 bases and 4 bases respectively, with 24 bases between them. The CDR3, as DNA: TGTGCCAGCAGCCCGGAGACAGCCGGAGGAAATCTTAATGAAAAACTGTTTTTT. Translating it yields CASSPETAGGNLNEKLFF.

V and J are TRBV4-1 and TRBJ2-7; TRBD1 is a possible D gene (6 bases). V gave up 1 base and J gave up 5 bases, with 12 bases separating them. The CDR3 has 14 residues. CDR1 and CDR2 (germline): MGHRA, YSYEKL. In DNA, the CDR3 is TGCGCCAGCAGCCAAGGCGGCAGGGGAAACGAGCAGTACTTC. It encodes CASSQGGRGNEQYF.

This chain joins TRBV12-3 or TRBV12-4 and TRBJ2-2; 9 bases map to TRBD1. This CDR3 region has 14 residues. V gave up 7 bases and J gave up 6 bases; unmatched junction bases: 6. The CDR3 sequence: CASKGTGIPGELFF. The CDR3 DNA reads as TGTGCCAGCAAGGGGACAGGGATTCCCGGGGAGCTGTTTTTT.

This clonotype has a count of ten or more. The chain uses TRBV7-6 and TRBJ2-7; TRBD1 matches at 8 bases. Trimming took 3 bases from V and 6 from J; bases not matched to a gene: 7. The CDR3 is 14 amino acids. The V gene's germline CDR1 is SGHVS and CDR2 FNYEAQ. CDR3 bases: TGTGCCAGCAGCTTTTCAGGGGGCTATAGCGAGCAGTACTTC. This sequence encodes CASSFSGGYSEQYF.

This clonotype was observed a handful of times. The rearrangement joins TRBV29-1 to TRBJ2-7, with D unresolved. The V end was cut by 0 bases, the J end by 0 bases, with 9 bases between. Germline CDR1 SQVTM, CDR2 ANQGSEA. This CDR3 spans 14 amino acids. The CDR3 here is CSVEEDHSSYEQYF. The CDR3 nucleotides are TGCAGCGTTGAAGAAGATCACAGCTCCTACGAGCAGTACTTC.

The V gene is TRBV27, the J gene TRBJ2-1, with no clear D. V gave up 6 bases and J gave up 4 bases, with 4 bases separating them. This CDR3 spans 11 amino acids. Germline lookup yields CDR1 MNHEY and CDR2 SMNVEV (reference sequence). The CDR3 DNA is TGTGCCAGCAGATCGTACAATGAGCAGTTCTTC. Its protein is CASRSYNEQFF.

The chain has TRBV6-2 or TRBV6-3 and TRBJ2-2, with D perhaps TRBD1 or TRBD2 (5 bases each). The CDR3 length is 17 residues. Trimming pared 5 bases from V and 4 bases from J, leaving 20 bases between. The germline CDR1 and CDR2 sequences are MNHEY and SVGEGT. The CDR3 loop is CASSEYYTGRSTGELFF. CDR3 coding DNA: TGTGCCAGCAGTGAATATTATACGGGACGGAGCACCGGGGAGCTGTTTTTT.

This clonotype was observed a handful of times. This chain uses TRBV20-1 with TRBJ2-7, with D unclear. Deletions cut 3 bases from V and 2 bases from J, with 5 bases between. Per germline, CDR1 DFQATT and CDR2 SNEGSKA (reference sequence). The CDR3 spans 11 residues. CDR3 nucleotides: TGCAGTGCTAGTCTTGCCTACGAGCAGTACTTC. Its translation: CSASLAYEQYF.